One sample yielded the 5 T cell receptor beta chains listed below, sequenced in a study of T cell changes during pregnancy in multiple sclerosis. Some clones are missing from TCRdb's copy, which holds only in-frame ones; the method was immunoSEQ multiplex PCR. Seen here are roughly 40,000 clones, about nine tenths observed once, and the top ten hold approximately 0.44%. The material was CD4+ T cells from peripheral blood mononuclear cells, obtained in the third trimester of pregnancy. The receptors stem from a female donor with multiple sclerosis, enrolled in a pregnancy study.

This clone appeared a single time. The rearrangement uses TRBV2 and TRBJ1-2; no reliable D call. Trimming took off 5 bases at V and 5 bases at J, with 9 bases between the two ends. CDR3 length: 12 amino acids. The V gene's germline CDR1 is SNHLY and CDR2 FYNNEI. Here the CDR3 DNA reads TGTGCCAGCAGTCCGGAGAGGTATGGCTACACCTTC. Translating gives CASSPERYGYTF.

This clone appeared a single time. The J gene is TRBJ2-7, the V gene TRBV29-1; 11 bases match TRBD1. Germline trimming cut 3 bases from V and 5 bases from J; bases unmatched to any gene: 3. CDR1 and CDR2 from the germline V gene are SQVTM and ANQGSEA. CDR3 length equals 13 residues. The CDR3 loop reads CSVERGQGDEQYF. CDR3 nucleotide sequence: TGCAGCGTTGAGAGGGGACAGGGGGACGAGCAGTACTTC.

This sequence joins TRBV5-1 and TRBJ2-3, with a weak D call TRBD1 (5 bases). Trimming removed 2 bases from V and 0 bases from J, with 13 bases in between. CDR1 and CDR2 from the germline V gene are SGHRS and YFSETQ. CDR3 length: 16 amino acids. DNA of the CDR3: TGCGCCAGCAGCTTAACAGGATCAGCTAGCACAGATACGCAGTATTTT. Encoded protein: CASSLTGSASTDTQYF. The full variable domain, completed using reference TRBV5-1 and TRBJ2-3, is KAGVTQTPRYLIKTRGQQVTLSCSPISGHRSVSWYQQTPGQGLQFLFEYFSETQRNKGNFPGRFSGRQFSNSRSEMNVSTLELGDSALYLCASSLTGSASTDTQYFGPGTRLTVL.

V usage is TRBV27 and J usage is TRBJ1-1, with 8 bases lining up with TRBD1. CDR1 is MNHEY, CDR2 SMNVEV, per germline (reference sequence). With V trimmed by 3 bases and J by 3 bases, 9 bases remained unmatched. The CDR3 extends over 16 amino acids. CDR3 bases: TGTGCCAGCAGTTTCAGATGGAACAGGGGGGACACTGAAGCTTTCTTT. Amino acid sequence: CASSFRWNRGDTEAFF.

J is TRBJ2-1 and V is TRBV10-3; 9 bases map to TRBD1. Germline V gene sequence: CDR1 ENHRY, CDR2 SYGVKD. This CDR3 region has 18 residues. J lost 2 bases, V lost 4 bases, and 12 bases had no gene match. The CDR3 DNA is TGTGCCATCAGTGTCATAGGCCGGGACAGGGATACCTACAATGAGCAGTTCTTC. Encoded protein: CAISVIGRDRDTYNEQFF.